This TCR beta chain derives from a study of cytomegalovirus exposure and HLA in healthy donors. Study-wide background: A prior study identified some 100 million unique TCR beta sequences from about 179 million T cells.

The CDR3 has 17 amino acids. Notes on the study in general: In a later analysis, TCR beta V- and J-gene trimming showed a link to a missense DCLRE1C variant.

Nominal health characterized the donors when sampled, though unrecorded immune exposures were likely. It was with 60 Vbeta and 13 Jbeta primers that the PCR ran. TCRdb's copy holds only in-frame clones and misses some; the assay was immunoSEQ multiplex PCR. The sample shows 150,000 to 250,000 clones, around 77% of them seen only once. On this clone: What it binds is unknown.

The source material was PBMCs. The clonotype comes from a man under 40 in good health and CMV-seronegative. This chain joins TRBV1 and TRBJ2-1; the table calls TRBD2, which could not be checked here. TRBV1 corresponds to a pseudogene. In nucleotides, the CDR3 is TGCACCAGCAGCCAATATCCTAGCGGGAGGGTCTACAATGAGCAGTTCTTC. Protein sequence: CTSSQYPSGRVYNEQFF.